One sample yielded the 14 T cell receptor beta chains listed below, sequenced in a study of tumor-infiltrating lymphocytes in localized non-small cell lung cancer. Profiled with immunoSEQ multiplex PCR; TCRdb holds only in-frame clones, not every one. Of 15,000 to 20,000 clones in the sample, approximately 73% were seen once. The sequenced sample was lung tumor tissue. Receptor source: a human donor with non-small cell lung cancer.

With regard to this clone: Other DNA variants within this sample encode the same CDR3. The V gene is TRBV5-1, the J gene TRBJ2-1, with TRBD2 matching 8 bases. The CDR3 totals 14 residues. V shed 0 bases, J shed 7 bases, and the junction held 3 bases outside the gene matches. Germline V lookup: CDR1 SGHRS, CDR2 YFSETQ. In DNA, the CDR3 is TGCGCCAGCAGCTTGGGTGGACTAGCAAATGAGCAGTTCTTC. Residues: CASSLGGLANEQFF.

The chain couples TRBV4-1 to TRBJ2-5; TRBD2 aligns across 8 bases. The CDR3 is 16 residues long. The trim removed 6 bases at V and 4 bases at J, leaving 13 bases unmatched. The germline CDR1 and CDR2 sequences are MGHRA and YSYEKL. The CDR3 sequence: CASSHGIAGGGETQYF. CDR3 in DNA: TGCGCCAGCAGTCACGGGATCGCGGGGGGAGGAGAGACCCAGTACTTC.

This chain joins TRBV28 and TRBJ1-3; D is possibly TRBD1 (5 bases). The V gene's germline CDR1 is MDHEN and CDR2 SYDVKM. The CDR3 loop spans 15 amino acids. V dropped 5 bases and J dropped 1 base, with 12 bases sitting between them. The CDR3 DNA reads TGTGCCAGCAGTGCACCAGGGAGTTCTGGAAACACCATATATTTT. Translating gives CASSAPGSSGNTIYF.

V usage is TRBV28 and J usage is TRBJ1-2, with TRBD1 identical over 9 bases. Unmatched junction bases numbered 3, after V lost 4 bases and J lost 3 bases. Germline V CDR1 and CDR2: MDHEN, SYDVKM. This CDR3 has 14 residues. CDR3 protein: CASSSQGADYGYTF. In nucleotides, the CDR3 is TGTGCCAGCAGTTCACAGGGGGCTGACTATGGCTACACCTTC.

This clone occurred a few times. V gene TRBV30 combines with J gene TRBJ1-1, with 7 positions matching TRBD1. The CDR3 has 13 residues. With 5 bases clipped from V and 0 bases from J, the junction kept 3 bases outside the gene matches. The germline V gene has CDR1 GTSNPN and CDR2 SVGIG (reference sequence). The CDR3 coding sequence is TGTGCCTGGGACAGGGAAATGAACACTGAAGCTTTCTTT. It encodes CAWDREMNTEAFF.

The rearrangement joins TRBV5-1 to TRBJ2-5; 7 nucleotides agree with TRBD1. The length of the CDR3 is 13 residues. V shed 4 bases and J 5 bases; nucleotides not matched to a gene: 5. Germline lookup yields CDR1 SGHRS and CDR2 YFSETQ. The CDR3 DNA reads TGCGCCAGCAGCCAGACAGGGTTGGAGACCCAGTACTTC. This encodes CASSQTGLETQYF.

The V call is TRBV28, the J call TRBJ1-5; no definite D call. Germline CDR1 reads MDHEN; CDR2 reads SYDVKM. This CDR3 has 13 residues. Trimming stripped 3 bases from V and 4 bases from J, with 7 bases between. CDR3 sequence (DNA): TGTGCCAGCAGTTTTTTCTCAAATCAGCCCCAGCATTTT. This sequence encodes CASSFFSNQPQHF.

CDR3: CASSQSKGSASNTGELFF. DNA for the CDR3: TGCGCCAGCAGTCAATCTAAGGGGTCCGCCTCGAACACCGGGGAGCTGTTTTTT. The chain employs TRBV23-1 and TRBJ2-2, with D possibly TRBD1 on 5 matching bases. TRBV23-1 is filed as an ORF, its function uncertain. This CDR3 comprises 18 residues. V was cut by 0 bases and J by 0 bases, with 14 bases left in between.

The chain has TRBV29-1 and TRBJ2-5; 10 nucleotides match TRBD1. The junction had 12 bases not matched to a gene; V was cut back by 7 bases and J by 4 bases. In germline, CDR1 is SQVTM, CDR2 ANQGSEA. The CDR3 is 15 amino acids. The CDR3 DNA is TGCAGCGCTGGGACAGGGGCAAGTTTAGGAGAGACCCAGTACTTC. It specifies CSAGTGASLGETQYF.

CDR3 sequence reads: CASSLGATPVGEQFF. In DNA form, the CDR3 reads TGCGCCAGCAGCTTGGGTGCGACCCCGGTGGGTGAGCAGTTCTTC. The chain links TRBV5-1 to TRBJ2-1; D gene ambiguous. CDR1 is SGHRS, CDR2 YFSETQ, per germline. The CDR3 length is 15 residues. Trimming cost V 0 bases and J 9 bases, with 16 bases left between them.

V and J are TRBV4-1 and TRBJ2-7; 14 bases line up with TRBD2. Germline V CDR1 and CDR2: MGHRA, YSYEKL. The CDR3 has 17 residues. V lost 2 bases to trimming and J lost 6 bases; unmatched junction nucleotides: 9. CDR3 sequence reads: CASSQLASGLAGAEQYF. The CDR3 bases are TGCGCCAGCAGCCAACTAGCGTCGGGACTAGCGGGAGCCGAGCAGTACTTC.

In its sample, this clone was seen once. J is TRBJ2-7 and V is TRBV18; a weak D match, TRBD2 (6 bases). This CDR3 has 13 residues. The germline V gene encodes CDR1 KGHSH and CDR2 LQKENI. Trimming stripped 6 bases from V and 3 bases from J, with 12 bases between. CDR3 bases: TGTGCCAGCTCCGGGACTTCAGACTACGAGCAGTACTTC. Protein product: CASSGTSDYEQYF.

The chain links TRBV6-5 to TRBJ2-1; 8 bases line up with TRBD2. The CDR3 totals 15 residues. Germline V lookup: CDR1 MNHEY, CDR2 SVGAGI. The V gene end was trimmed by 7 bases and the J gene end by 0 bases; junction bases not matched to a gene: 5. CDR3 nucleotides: TGTGCCAGCATTCCAGCGGGAGCCTCCTACAATGAGCAGTTCTTC. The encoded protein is CASIPAGASYNEQFF.

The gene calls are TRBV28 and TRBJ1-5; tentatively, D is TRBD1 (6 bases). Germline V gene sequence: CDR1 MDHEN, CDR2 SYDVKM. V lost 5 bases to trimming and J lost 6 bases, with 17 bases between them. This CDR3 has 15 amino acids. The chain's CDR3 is CASSGAGGAAQPQHF. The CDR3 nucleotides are TGTGCCAGCAGTGGGGCGGGGGGCGCCGCTCAGCCCCAGCATTTT.